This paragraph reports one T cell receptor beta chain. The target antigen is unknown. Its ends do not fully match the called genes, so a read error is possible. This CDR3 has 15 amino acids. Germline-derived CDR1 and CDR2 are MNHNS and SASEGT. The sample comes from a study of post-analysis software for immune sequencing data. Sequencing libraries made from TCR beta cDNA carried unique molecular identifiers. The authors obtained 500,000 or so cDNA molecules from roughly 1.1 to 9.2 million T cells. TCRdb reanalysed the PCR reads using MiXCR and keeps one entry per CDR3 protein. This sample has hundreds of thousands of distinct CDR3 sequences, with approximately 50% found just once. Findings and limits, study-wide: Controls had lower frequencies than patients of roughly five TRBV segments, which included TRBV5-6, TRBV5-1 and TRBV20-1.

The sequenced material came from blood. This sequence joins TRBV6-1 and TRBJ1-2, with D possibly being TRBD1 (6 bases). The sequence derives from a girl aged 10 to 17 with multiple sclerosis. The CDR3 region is CTSSLQRDTLYGYTF. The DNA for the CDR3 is TGTACCAGCAGCCTACAGCGGGACACTCTTTATGGCTACACCTTC.